This is a list of T cell receptor beta chains from one sample in a study of T-cell memory formation after mild COVID-19. TCRdb reprocessed the 5' RACE reads with MiXCR, giving one entry per CDR3 protein. The table records about 250,000 distinct CDR3 sequences, roughly 15% of them present only once. The specimen was PBMCs or a T cell subset sorted from them (not recorded which). All receptors come from an adult woman who had mild COVID-19 (a few samples of this study predate the infection). Cell type and time point are not known. CDR3s include the opening cysteine and the closing phenylalanine or tryptophan. The D gene is left open where the match is weak.

cdr3_aa,v_call,d_call
CATSDLVLTSGIFDEELFF,TRBV24-1,TRBD2
CATSDLPRGGYTF,TRBV24-1,-
CASSREGVYGYTF,TRBV4-3,-
CASSGGRGLETQYF,TRBV9,-
CASSYGGQRANSPLHF,TRBV6-5,-
CSAEGGVTGSSYEQYF,TRBV20-1,TRBD1
CAWTSKGGRGRGTEAFF,TRBV30,TRBD1
CASCWEGNQPQHF,TRBV2,-
CASSSWSNQPQHF,TRBV6-5,-
CASSQGTSNYGYTF,TRBV3-1,-
CASSQFRTELSSYNEQFF,TRBV4-1,-
CASSIGGRITDTQYF,TRBV3-1,TRBD1
CASSPLTGELNEQYF,TRBV5-6,TRBD1
CASSLGGLGYTF,TRBV5-5,-
CASSPRGRGTDTQYF,TRBV6-6,-
CSASPYRGQNTEAFF,TRBV20-1,TRBD1
CAISDQTGISSYEQYF,TRBV10-3,TRBD1
CASRSLAGVNTGELFF,TRBV7-2,TRBD2
CATSRDSGIGNTIYF,TRBV15,-
CASSQESTGTWNEQFF,TRBV4-1,TRBD1
CASSFRQGGTGELFF,TRBV11-3,TRBD1
CASSPARRINEQYF,TRBV12-3/TRBV12-4,-
CASSLAYQTSGLDTQYF,TRBV7-8,TRBD2
CASTTRDRVFYEQYF,TRBV6-5,TRBD1
CASSQDRGGGTDTQYF,TRBV4-3,-
CASQRRGSLFF,TRBV12-3/TRBV12-4,-
CASRREGLVAGELFF,TRBV27,TRBD2
CATTTPRGGLYEQFF,TRBV15,TRBD2
CASSPAAGYVQPQHF,TRBV7-8,-
CASSPQLDGREKLFF,TRBV18,-
CAWSIGGLGNQPQHF,TRBV30,TRBD1
CASSIGLAGGPREQFF,TRBV19,TRBD2
CSMVFGTGTEAFF,TRBV29-1,TRBD1
CASSFWTSGDEQFF,TRBV12-3/TRBV12-4,TRBD2
CSVARGTGELFF,TRBV29-1,-
CASSPQGTDTQYF,TRBV7-2,-
CSARRRAVNTEAFF,TRBV20-1,-
CASSPRTRTSSGANVLTF,TRBV12-3/TRBV12-4,-
CASSLVFGTGNNEQFF,TRBV11-3,TRBD1
CASSHDGYTGELFF,TRBV5-4,-
CASSYSFQGTPLHF,TRBV6-5,-
CASSRGTGPTYEQYF,TRBV18,TRBD1
CASRVAGMGEQFF,TRBV12-3/TRBV12-4,TRBD2
CASSKGGSLNEKLFF,TRBV7-9,TRBD1
CATSAGGVVAEAFF,TRBV24-1,-
CASSSAGATDTQYF,TRBV7-3,TRBD2
CASSEWILVGAGIYNEQFF,TRBV6-1,-
CSVGFPSSYNEQFF,TRBV29-1,-
CASTPGLAGDTQYF,TRBV7-3,TRBD2
CASSSIGTEETQYF,TRBV19,TRBD1
CASSLLAGTDTQYF,TRBV6-6,TRBD2
CASSQDSRGWGTDTQYF,TRBV4-1,-
CASSLRGNGNTIYF,TRBV27,-